One sample yielded the 18 T cell receptor beta chains listed below, sequenced in a study of blood T cell repertoires in COVID-19. The repertoire was sequenced with immunoSEQ multiplex PCR; TCRdb's copy has only in-frame clones and lacks some. This table has 250,000 to 350,000 clones, around 85% appearing once. Sequences were obtained from peripheral blood. The receptors here all came from a human donor with COVID-19, enrolled during active disease. The donor label of this sample is uncertain.

This chain connects TRBV19 to TRBJ2-2; tentative D call: TRBD2 (6 bases). The germline V gene has CDR1 LNHDA and CDR2 SQIVND (reference sequence). The V gene lost 4 bases and the J gene lost 4 bases, with 10 bases spanning the gap. This CDR3 spans 14 amino acids. CDR3 coding DNA: TGTGCCAGTAGTACCCAGGAGGGCACCGGGGAGCTGTTTTTT. It codes for CASSTQEGTGELFF.

The chain employs TRBV4-1 and TRBJ2-5; tentative D call: TRBD2 (6 bases). From germline, CDR1 is MGHRA and CDR2 YSYEKL. V dropped 0 bases and J dropped 7 bases, with 12 bases sitting between them. This CDR3 spans 14 amino acids. CDR3 sequence (DNA): TGCGCCAGCAGCCAAGAATCGGGGGTTGGGACCCAGTACTTC. Amino acids: CASSQESGVGTQYF.

The CDR3 region has the DNA TGCGCCAGCAGCTTGGGCGATACGAGCTCCTACGAGCAGTACTTC. Encoded protein: CASSLGDTSSYEQYF. V and J are TRBV5-1 and TRBJ2-7, with D unclear. CDR1 is SGHRS, CDR2 YFSETQ, per germline. The CDR3 has 15 residues. The V end was cut by 0 bases, the J end by 0 bases, with 10 bases between.

The gene calls are TRBV25-1 and TRBJ1-1; maybe TRBD1 (5 bases). The CDR3 has 13 residues. V dropped 0 bases and J dropped 3 bases, with 5 bases sitting between them. Germline CDR1 is MGHDK and CDR2 is SYGVNS. CDR3 DNA sequence: TGTGCCAGCAGTGAATACAGGGACACTGAAGCTTTCTTT. Protein product: CASSEYRDTEAFF. Complete variable domain (other parts from reference TRBV25-1 and TRBJ1-1): EADIYQTPRYLVIGTGKKITLECSQTMGHDKMYWYQQDPGMELHLIHYSYGVNSTEKGDLSSESTVSRIRTEHFPLTLESARPSHTSQYLCASSEYRDTEAFFGQGTRLTVV.

V gene TRBV3-1 (or the pseudogene TRBV3-2) combines with J gene TRBJ2-5; 8 bases fit TRBD2. In germline, CDR1 is LGHDT, CDR2 YNNKEL (reference sequence). This CDR3 has 14 amino acids. V lost 5 bases, J lost 2 bases, and 4 bases stayed unmatched. CDR3 DNA sequence: TGTGCCAGCAGCGGTAGCGGGACTCAAGAGACCCAGTACTTC. This sequence encodes CASSGSGTQETQYF.

The J gene is TRBJ1-5, the V gene TRBV12-3 or TRBV12-4; D not resolved. The CDR3 is made up of 13 amino acids. V was shortened by 5 bases and J by 8 bases, with 13 bases between the two germline ends. The DNA of the CDR3 is TGTGCCAGCAGTCGGACGGTCGGGGAGCCCCAGCATTTT. It encodes CASSRTVGEPQHF.

The genes are TRBV5-4 and TRBJ1-2, with 11 bases aligning to TRBD1. The CDR3 extends over 15 amino acids. In germline, CDR1 is SGHNT, CDR2 YYREEE (reference sequence). V lost 4 bases, J lost 4 bases, and 6 bases stayed unmatched. CDR3 DNA sequence: TGTGCCAGCAGCGCGGGACAGGGGGGTAGCTATGGCTACACCTTC. Encoded protein: CASSAGQGGSYGYTF.

V gene TRBV5-8 combines with J gene TRBJ2-3, with 8 bases matching TRBD2. With 2 bases clipped from V and 3 bases from J, the junction kept 2 bases outside the gene matches. The length of the CDR3 is 14 residues. Per the germline V gene, CDR1 is SGHTS and CDR2 is YDEGEE. This chain's CDR3 is CASSFASGTDTQYF. CDR3 bases: TGTGCCAGCAGCTTTGCTAGCGGGACAGATACGCAGTATTTT.

V is TRBV7-9 and J is TRBJ2-7; 8 positions match TRBD1. The CDR3 contains 17 residues. V lost 3 bases, J lost 0 bases, and 10 bases stayed unmatched. From germline, CDR1 is SEHNR and CDR2 FQNEAQ (reference sequence). The CDR3 nucleotides are TGTGCCAGCAGCTTCCGATCGACAGGGGATAGCTCCTACGAGCAGTACTTC. Amino acids: CASSFRSTGDSSYEQYF.

J is TRBJ2-5 and V is TRBV2, with D unresolved. CDR3 length: 14 residues. Germline CDR1 reads SNHLY; CDR2 reads FYNNEI. V lost 4 bases and J 3 bases, leaving 12 bases between the germline ends. The CDR3 is CASSVARHEETQYF. The CDR3, as DNA: TGTGCCAGCAGTGTGGCTAGGCACGAAGAGACCCAGTACTTC.

In its sample, this clone was seen once. The chain has TRBV19 and TRBJ1-1; D is possibly TRBD1 (5 bases). The CDR3 totals 15 residues. The V end was cut by 8 bases, the J end by 4 bases, with 20 bases between. Germline V CDR1 and CDR2: LNHDA, SQIVND (reference sequence). The CDR3 spells CASGQRGNPTTEAFF. The CDR3 bases are TGTGCCAGTGGACAACGGGGGAACCCGACCACTGAAGCTTTCTTT.

In this sample, this clone turned up once. The chain is built from TRBV11-1 and TRBJ2-5, with 10 bases lining up with TRBD1. J gave up 4 bases and V 5 bases, and 7 bases lay outside the gene matches. Germline assignment: CDR1 SGHAT and CDR2 FQDESV (reference sequence). This CDR3 spans 15 amino acids. The CDR3, as DNA: TGTGCCAGCAGCAGCCGGGACAGGGGAAGAGAGACCCAGTACTTC. Translating gives CASSSRDRGRETQYF.

This chain joins TRBV18 and TRBJ2-5, with D uncertain. The CDR3 extends over 14 amino acids. The germline CDR1 and CDR2 sequences are KGHSH and LQKENI. Trimming pared 1 base from V and 4 bases from J, leaving 10 bases between. The CDR3 reads CASSPLNSGETQYF. CDR3 coding DNA: TGTGCCAGCTCACCACTTAATTCAGGAGAGACCCAGTACTTC.

J is TRBJ1-1 and V is TRBV28, with D possibly matching TRBD1 (6 bases). The CDR3 extends over 14 amino acids. CDR1 MDHEN and CDR2 SYDVKM come from the germline V gene. Trimming pared 5 bases from V and 6 bases from J, leaving 16 bases between. CDR3 protein: CASSLPQGTSEAFF. In nucleotides, the CDR3 is TGTGCCAGCAGTCTCCCCCAGGGGACCTCTGAAGCTTTCTTT.

This clone has a handful of counts. The rearrangement links TRBV2 to TRBJ2-1, with 10 bases that match TRBD2. Germline CDR1 and CDR2: SNHLY and FYNNEI. After removal of 3 bases from V and 3 bases from J, the junction contained 2 bases not matched to a gene. This CDR3 region has 15 residues. Written as DNA, the CDR3 is TGTGCCAGCAGTGAGCTAGCGGGGGACTACAATGAGCAGTTCTTC. Translating it yields CASSELAGDYNEQFF.

This clone was seen only once. In DNA form, the CDR3 reads TGTGCCAGCAGCTTGGATCCGGGACTTTTAAATCAGCCCCAGCATTTT. It is translated as CASSLDPGLLNQPQHF. The chain couples TRBV5-5 to TRBJ1-5, with D possibly being TRBD1 (5 bases). CDR3 length: 16 residues. Germline values: CDR1 SGHKS, CDR2 YYEKEE (reference sequence). V gave up 0 bases and J gave up 4 bases, with 14 bases separating them. Together with reference TRBV5-5 and TRBJ1-5, the CDR3 gives the full variable domain: DAGVTQSPTHLIKTRGQQVTLRCSPISGHKSVSWYQQVLGQGPQFIFQYYEKEERGRGNFPDRFSARQFPNYSSELNVNALLLGDSALYLCASSLDPGLLNQPQHFGDGTRLSIL.

The V and J genes are TRBV15 and TRBJ2-3, with 7 positions matching TRBD2. The CDR3 totals 15 residues. Per the germline V gene, CDR1 is LNHNV and CDR2 is YYDKDF (reference sequence). V gave up 5 bases and J gave up 4 bases; unmatched junction bases: 9. The CDR3 sequence is CATSPSSGLPDTQYF. In nucleotides, the CDR3 is TGTGCCACCAGCCCATCTAGCGGATTACCAGATACGCAGTATTTT.

The chain uses TRBV5-1 and TRBJ2-1; D might be TRBD1 (6 bases). V was trimmed by 5 bases and J by 6 bases, leaving 18 bases between them. The CDR3 has 15 amino acids. Per germline, CDR1 SGHRS and CDR2 YFSETQ. The CDR3 loop reads CASSSTGMNGNEQFF. In DNA form, the CDR3 reads TGCGCCAGCAGTTCCACAGGGATGAACGGCAATGAGCAGTTCTTC. Together with reference TRBV5-1 and TRBJ2-1, the CDR3 gives the full variable domain: KAGVTQTPRYLIKTRGQQVTLSCSPISGHRSVSWYQQTPGQGLQFLFEYFSETQRNKGNFPGRFSGRQFSNSRSEMNVSTLELGDSALYLCASSSTGMNGNEQFFGPGTRLTVL.